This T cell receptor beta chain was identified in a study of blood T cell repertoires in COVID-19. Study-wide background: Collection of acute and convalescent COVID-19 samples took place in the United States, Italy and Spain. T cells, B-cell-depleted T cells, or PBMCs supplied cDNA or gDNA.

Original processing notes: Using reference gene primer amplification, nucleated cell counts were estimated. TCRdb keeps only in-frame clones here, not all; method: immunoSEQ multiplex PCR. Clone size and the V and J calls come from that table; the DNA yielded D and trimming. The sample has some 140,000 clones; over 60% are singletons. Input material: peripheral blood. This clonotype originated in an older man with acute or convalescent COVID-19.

The CDR3 reads CASTSGSSGANVLTF. In nucleotides, the CDR3 is TGTGCCAGCACTAGCGGAAGCTCTGGGGCCAACGTCCTGACTTTC. The rearrangement uses TRBV2 and TRBJ2-6; TRBD2 matches 7 bases. The V segment lost 7 bases and the J segment 0 bases; nucleotides outside the gene matches: 3. In germline, CDR1 is SNHLY, CDR2 FYNNEI. This CDR3 region has 15 residues.